In this sample, the clone carrying this TCR beta chain turned up many times. Its matching antigen is unknown. The data were obtained in a study of T cell repertoires in cytomegalovirus infection. Study background: It was the public TCR beta signatures that indicated both CMV infection and matching HLA type.

TCRdb redid the calling of the reads with MiXCR, one entry per CDR3 protein. The sample yields 130,000 or so distinct CDR3 sequences, approximately 5.9% seen once. Findings and limits, study-wide: Pooled public TCR beta family frequency picked out CMV carriers with the relevant HLA. CMV-specific HLA-C-restricted TCR beta clonotypes dominated the ex vivo response.

This receptor was taken from a human donor in good health (CMV status not recorded). Some clones in this sample may be carry-over from other donors' samples. Material: PBMCs.

The CDR3 loop is CASSRWEIGSYNEQFF. DNA for the CDR3: TGTGCCAGCAGTCGATGGGAAATCGGGTCCTACAATGAGCAGTTCTTC. This chain joins TRBV6-2 or TRBV6-3 and TRBJ2-1, with D uncertain. Germline-derived CDR1 and CDR2 are MNHEY and SVGEGT. This CDR3 has 16 amino acids. Trimming shortened V by 5 bases and J by 1 base, and 15 bases separated the two germline ends.